This TCR beta chain was found in a study of cytomegalovirus exposure and HLA in healthy donors. Whole-study findings and limits: The study put 160 or so TCR beta chains on its list as cytomegalovirus-associated. Versus the approximately 700-donor mean, an Asian-associated ancestry cluster reportedly showed fewer N-insertions in a later analysis.

This clone has more than one count but fewer than ten. The antigen remains undetermined. Germline trimming cut 0 bases from V and 8 bases from J; bases unmatched to any gene: 3. From germline, CDR1 is GTSNPN and CDR2 SVGIG (reference sequence). The CDR3 sequence is 12 residues long. Vbeta (60) and Jbeta (13) primers were used in the PCR. In the authors' methods: An analysis performed later counted about 80 million unique TCR beta chains (approximately 10 million of them shared). Here immunoSEQ multiplex PCR was the method, and the copy in TCRdb shows in-frame clones only, minus some. D and trimming come from the DNA, and the V and J calls and clone size come from that table. The sample lists 60,000 to 70,000 clones; about four fifths were seen once.

This sequence originates from a man aged 18-30 years in good health and CMV-seropositive. This rearrangement joins TRBV30 to TRBJ1-2; 7 bases match TRBD1. Sequencing used PBMCs. The DNA of the CDR3 is TGTGCCTGGAGTGTAGGGGGCCGGGGCTACACCTTC. Protein: CAWSVGGRGYTF.